This TCR beta chain was identified in a study of blood T cell repertoires in COVID-19 (dated by TCRdb to about 2020). Context from the whole study: Samples from collaborators originated in the United States, Italy and Spain and spanned both the acute and convalescent phases of COVID-19. A de-identified subject ID, COVID-19 status, age in years and sex were almost always included in the sample metadata. Deeply sampled blood TCRbeta repertoires from subjects exposed to, actively infected with, or recovered from COVID-19 were included in the dataset. The repertoires were released in a freely available public database intended as a resource for research on the immune response to SARS-CoV-2. Where available, HLA class I and class II types were taken from metadata supplied by the sample provider and were not determined by assay-based typing. The samples were drawn from two sources: the first 160 participants of the ongoing ImmuneRACE study, and 1,254 subjects contributed by 6 global collaborators. The material from the prospective study consisted of cDNA or gDNA derived from T cells, B-cell-depleted T cells, or PBMCs.

This clone is a singleton in its sample. Its antigen target is currently unknown. No much larger clonotype is one base removed from it; base qualities were not supplied. As encoded in the germline V gene, CDR1 is SGHRS while CDR2 is YFSETQ. The CDR3 runs 13 amino acids, cysteine and phenylalanine included. The CDR3 DNA has 39 bases and is translated from base 1. Relative to germline, V is missing 4 bases and J is missing 10 bases, with 8 bases of the junction outside any gene match. General conclusions and limits of the study: The quantity of clinical and demographic metadata differed by source and by participant and was supplied without curation.

One collaborating source in Seattle enrolled patients during active infection and followed them longitudinally through the course of disease. Whole blood was collected in K2EDTA tubes by collaborating institutions according to the institutions' own protocols. For TCRbeta analysis, collaborators shipped samples as frozen whole blood, isolated PBMCs, or DNA extracted from either of those sample types. TCRbeta CDR3 regions were amplified from genomic DNA by means of the immunoSEQ Assay, a bias-controlled multiplex PCR. In the original analysis: The number of nucleated cells in each sample was estimated by amplification of reference gene primers within the assay. Sequence reads were collapsed and filtered to measure the absolute abundance of every unique TCRbeta CDR3 rearrangement. For each sample, productive Simpson clonality was calculated as the square root of Simpson's diversity index across productive rearrangements. TCRdb took over this immuneACCESS table, retaining in-frame rearrangements with V and J assigned. Such tables are incomplete; in checked studies, under half of the missing clones stem from an unresolved V gene, and the remainder is unexplained. V, J and clone size are taken as reported in that table, and D and trimming were inferred from the DNA itself. The table for this sample lists 200,000 to 250,000 clones; approximately 78% of them were counted only once. Under 8.5% of the sample goes to the ten largest clones.

The material sequenced was peripheral blood. The TCR originated in a woman at least 80 years old with COVID-19, enrolled during active disease. The rearrangement combines TRBV5-1 with TRBJ1-2, with 9 middle bases fitting TRBD1. The CDR3 region has the sequence CASSRTGDLDYTF. Read as DNA, the sequence is TGCGCCAGCAGCCGGACAGGGGATTTAGACTACACCTTC. Outside the CDR3, residues come from the reference TRBV5-1 and TRBJ1-2 proteins, so the full variable domain is: KAGVTQTPRYLIKTRGQQVTLSCSPISGHRSVSWYQQTPGQGLQFLFEYFSETQRNKGNFPGRFSGRQFSNSRSEMNVSTLELGDSALYLCASSRTGDLDYTFGSGTRLTVV.